This entry concerns a single T cell receptor beta chain. With a duration under 2 months, the hyperthyroidism was newly diagnosed in patients aged 18 to 65. Patients with uncontrolled infections, other autoimmune diseases, pregnancy or lactation were excluded. Fresh peripheral blood, roughly 9.3 ml, was the source of the PBMCs. This sample is drawn from a study of T cells in Graves' hyperthyroidism and ophthalmopathy. Amplification yielded TCR beta CDR3 regions, with RNA transcripts as the source. The primer set for the first-round RT-PCR of the TCR CDR3 was HTBI. TCRdb passed the multiplex PCR reads through MiXCR, listing each CDR3 protein once. The sample has a few hundred thousand distinct CDR3 sequences, under 20% seen once. V was pared by 9 bases and J by 0 bases, with 9 bases between. Germline CDR1 and CDR2: MRHNA and SNTAGT. The CDR3 is 12 residues long.

This sequence joins TRBV6-4 and TRBJ2-7, with D possibly TRBD2 on 6 matching bases. This sequence was found in a woman aged 18-29 years with Graves' hyperthyroidism. The sequenced sample consisted of blood. This CDR3 reads CARGTFSYEQYF. In DNA form, the CDR3 reads TGTGCCAGAGGGACTTTCTCCTACGAGCAGTACTTC.